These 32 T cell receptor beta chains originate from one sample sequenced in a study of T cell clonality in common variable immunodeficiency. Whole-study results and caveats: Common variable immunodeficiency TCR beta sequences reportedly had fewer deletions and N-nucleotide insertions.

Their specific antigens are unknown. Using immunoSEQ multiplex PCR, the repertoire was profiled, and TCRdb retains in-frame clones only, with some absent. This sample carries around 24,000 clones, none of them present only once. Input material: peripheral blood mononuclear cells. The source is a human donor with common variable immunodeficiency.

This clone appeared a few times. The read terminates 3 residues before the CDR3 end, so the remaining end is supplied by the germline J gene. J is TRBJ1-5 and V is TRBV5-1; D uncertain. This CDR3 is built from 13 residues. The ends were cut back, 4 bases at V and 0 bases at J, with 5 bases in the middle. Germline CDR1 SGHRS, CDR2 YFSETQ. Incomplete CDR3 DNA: TGCGCCAGCAGCGTACATAGCAATCAGCCC. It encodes CASSVHSNQP. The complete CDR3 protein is CASSVHSNQPQHF.

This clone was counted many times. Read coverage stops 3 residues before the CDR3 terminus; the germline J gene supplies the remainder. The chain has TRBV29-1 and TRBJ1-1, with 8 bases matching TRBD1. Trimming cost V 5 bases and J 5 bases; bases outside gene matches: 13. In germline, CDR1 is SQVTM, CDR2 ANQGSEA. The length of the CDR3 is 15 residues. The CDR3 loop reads CSVRDRLLQGTEAFF. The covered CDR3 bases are TGCAGCGTTAGGGACAGGCTATTACAAGGGACTGAA.

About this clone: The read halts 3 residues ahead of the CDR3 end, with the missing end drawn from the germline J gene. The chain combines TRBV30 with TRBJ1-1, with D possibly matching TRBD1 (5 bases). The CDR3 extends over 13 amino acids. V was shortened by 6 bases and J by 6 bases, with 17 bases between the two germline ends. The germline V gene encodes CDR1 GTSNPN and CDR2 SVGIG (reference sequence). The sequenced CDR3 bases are TGTGCCTGTAAGAAACAGGTTCTGGCTGAA. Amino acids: CACKKQVLAE. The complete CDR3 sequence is CACKKQVLAEAFF.

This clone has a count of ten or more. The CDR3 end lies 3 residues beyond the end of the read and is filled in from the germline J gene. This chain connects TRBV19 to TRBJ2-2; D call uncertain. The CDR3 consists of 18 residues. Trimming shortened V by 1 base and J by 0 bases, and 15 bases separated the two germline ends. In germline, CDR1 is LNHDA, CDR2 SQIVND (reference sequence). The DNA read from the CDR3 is TGTGCCAGTAGTATAGGTCTGATTGGGCTCTCGAACACCGGGGAG. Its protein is CASSIGLIGLSNTGE. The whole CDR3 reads CASSIGLIGLSNTGELFF.

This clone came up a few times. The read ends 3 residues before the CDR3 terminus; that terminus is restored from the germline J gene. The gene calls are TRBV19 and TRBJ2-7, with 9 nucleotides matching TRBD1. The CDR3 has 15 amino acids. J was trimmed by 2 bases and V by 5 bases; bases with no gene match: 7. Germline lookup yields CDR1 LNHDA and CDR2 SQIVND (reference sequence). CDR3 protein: CASSVRTGVPYEQYF. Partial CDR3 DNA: TGTGCCAGTAGTGTCCGGACAGGGGTGCCCTACGAG.

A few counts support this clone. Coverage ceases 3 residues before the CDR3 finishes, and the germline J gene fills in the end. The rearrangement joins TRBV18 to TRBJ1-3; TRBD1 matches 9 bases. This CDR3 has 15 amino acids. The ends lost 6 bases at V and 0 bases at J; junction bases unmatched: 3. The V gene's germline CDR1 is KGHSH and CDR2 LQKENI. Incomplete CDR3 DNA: TGTGCCAGCTCGGAGACAGGGGGCTCTGGAAACACC. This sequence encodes CASSETGGSGNT. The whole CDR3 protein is CASSETGGSGNTIYF.

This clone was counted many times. The CDR3 protein is CASSRTSGEQYF. The covered CDR3 bases are TGTGCCAGCTCCCGGACTAGCGGCGAG. The chain is built from TRBV2 and TRBJ2-7; the match to TRBD2 covers 10 bases. The CDR3 goes on 3 residues after the read ends, and that part is filled in from the germline J gene. Trimming at V came to 8 bases and at J to 6 bases, leaving 4 bases not matched to a gene. CDR1 is SNHLY, CDR2 FYNNEI, per germline. There are 12 residues in the CDR3.

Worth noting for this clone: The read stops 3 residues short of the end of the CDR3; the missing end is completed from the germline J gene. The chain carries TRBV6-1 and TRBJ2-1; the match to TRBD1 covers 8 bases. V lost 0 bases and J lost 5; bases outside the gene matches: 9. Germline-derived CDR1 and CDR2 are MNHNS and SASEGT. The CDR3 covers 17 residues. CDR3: CASSEALRTGLHNEQFF. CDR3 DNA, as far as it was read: TGTGCCAGCAGTGAAGCGCTTAGGACAGGGCTACACAATGAG.

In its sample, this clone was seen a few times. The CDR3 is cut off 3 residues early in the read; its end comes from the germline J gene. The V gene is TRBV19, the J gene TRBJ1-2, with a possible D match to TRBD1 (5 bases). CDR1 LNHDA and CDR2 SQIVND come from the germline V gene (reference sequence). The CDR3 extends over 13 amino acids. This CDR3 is CASSIGRAKGYTF. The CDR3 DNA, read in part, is TGTGCCAGTAGTATAGGCAGGGCTAAGGGC.

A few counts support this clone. Incomplete CDR3 DNA: TGTGCCAGCAGCTTAGCCGACAGCTCTGGAAACACC. It yields the protein CASSLADSSGNT. The full CDR3 protein is CASSLADSSGNTIYF. This chain joins TRBV7-9 and TRBJ1-3; D is perhaps TRBD1 (5 bases). The DNA ends 3 residues before the CDR3 does, and the rest of the CDR3 is filled in from the germline J gene. V lost 0 bases to trimming and J lost 0 bases, with 6 bases between them. The CDR3 loop spans 15 amino acids. The germline V gene encodes CDR1 SEHNR and CDR2 FQNEAQ (reference sequence).

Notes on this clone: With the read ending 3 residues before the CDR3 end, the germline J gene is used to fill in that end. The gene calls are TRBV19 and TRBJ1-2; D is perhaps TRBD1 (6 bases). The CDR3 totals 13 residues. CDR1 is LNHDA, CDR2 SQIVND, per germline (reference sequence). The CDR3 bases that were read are TGTGCCAGTAGTATAGACAGGGGTGGAGGC. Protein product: CASSIDRGGG. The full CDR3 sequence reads CASSIDRGGGYTF.

The CDR3 reads CAWSVGEGQPQHF. CDR3 DNA, as far as it was read: TGTGCCTGGAGTGTAGGGGAGGGACAGCCC. The genes are TRBV30 and TRBJ1-5; tentatively, D is TRBD1 (5 bases). The CDR3 extends 3 residues past the end of the read, so its final part is completed from the germline J gene. The germline V and J ends were trimmed by 0 bases and 7 bases, with 10 bases remaining between them. The CDR3 runs to 13 residues. Germline V gene lookup returns CDR1 GTSNPN and CDR2 SVGIG (reference sequence).

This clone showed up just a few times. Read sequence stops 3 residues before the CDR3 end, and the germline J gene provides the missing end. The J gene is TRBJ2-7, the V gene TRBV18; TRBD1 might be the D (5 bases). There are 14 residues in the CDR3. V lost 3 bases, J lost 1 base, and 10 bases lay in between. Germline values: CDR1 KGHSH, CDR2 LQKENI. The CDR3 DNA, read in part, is TGTGCCAGCTCACCGGACATCAAATCCTACGAG. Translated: CASSPDIKSYE. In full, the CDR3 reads CASSPDIKSYEQYF.

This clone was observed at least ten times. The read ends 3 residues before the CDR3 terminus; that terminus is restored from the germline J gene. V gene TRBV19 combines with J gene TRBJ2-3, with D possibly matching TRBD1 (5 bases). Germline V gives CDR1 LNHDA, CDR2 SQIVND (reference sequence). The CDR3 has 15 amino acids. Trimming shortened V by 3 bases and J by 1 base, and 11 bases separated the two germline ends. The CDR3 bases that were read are TGTGCCAGTAGTATGGGTGGGGCTGGCACAGATACG. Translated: CASSMGGAGTDT. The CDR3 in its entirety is CASSMGGAGTDTQYF. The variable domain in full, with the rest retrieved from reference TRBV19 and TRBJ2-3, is DGGITQSPKYLFRKEGQNVTLSCEQNLNHDAMYWYRQDPGQGLRLIYYSQIVNDFQKGDIAEGYSVSREKKESFPLTVTSAQKNPTAFYLCASSMGGAGTDTQYFGPGTRLTVL.

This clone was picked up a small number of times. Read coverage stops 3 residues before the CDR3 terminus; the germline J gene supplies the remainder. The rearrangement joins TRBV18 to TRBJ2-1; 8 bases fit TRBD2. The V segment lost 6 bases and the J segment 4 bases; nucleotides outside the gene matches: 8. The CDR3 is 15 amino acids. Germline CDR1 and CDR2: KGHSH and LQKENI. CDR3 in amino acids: CASSALAGSYNEQFF. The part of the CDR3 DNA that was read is TGTGCCAGCTCTGCCCTAGCGGGCTCTTACAATGAG. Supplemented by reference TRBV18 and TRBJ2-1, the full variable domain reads NAGVMQNPRHLVRRRGQEARLRCSPMKGHSHVYWYRQLPEEGLKFMVYLQKENIIDESGMPKERFSAEFPKEGPSILRIQQVVRGDSAAYFCASSALAGSYNEQFFGPGTRLTVL.

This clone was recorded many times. The covered CDR3 bases are TGCAGCGTTGGTAAGGAGACAGGCACAGATACG. Residues: CSVGKETGTDT. The complete CDR3 reads CSVGKETGTDTQYF. The chain employs TRBV29-1 and TRBJ2-3, with a tentative D call TRBD1 (5 bases). The CDR3 goes on 3 residues after the read ends, and that part is filled in from the germline J gene. Germline lookup yields CDR1 SQVTM and CDR2 ANQGSEA. CDR3 length: 14 amino acids. V was shortened by 4 bases and J by 1 base, with 12 bases between the two germline ends.

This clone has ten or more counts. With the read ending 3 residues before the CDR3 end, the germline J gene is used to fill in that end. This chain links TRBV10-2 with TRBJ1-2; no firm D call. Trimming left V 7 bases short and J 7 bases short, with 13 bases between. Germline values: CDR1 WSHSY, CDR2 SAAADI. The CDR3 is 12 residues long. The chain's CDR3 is CASKAIGGGYTF. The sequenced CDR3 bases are TGCGCCAGCAAGGCTATAGGCGGTGGC.

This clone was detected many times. CDR3 DNA, as far as it was read: TGCAGTGCTAGGTCCACAGGGGGTCACACCGGGGAG. It yields the protein CSARSTGGHTGE. The entire CDR3 sequence reads CSARSTGGHTGELFF. V gene TRBV20-1 combines with J gene TRBJ2-2; 8 nucleotides agree with TRBD1. The CDR3 goes on 3 residues after the read ends, and that part is filled in from the germline J gene. In germline, CDR1 is DFQATT, CDR2 SNEGSKA (reference sequence). Germline trimming cut 3 bases from V and 3 bases from J; bases unmatched to any gene: 6. There are 15 residues in the CDR3.

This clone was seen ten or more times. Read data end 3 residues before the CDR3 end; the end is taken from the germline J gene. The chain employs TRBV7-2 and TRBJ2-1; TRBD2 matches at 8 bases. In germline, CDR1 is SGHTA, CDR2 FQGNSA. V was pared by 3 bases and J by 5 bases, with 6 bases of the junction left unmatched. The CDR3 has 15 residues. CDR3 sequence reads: CASSFGLAGNNEQFF. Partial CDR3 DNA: TGTGCCAGCAGCTTTGGGCTAGCGGGCAACAATGAG.

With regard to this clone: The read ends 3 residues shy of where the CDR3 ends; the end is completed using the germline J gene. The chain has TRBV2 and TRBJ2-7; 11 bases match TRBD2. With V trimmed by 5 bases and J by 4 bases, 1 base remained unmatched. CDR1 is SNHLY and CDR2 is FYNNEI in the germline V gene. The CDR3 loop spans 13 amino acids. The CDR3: CASSLAGGYEQYF. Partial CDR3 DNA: TGTGCCAGCAGTTTAGCGGGAGGGTACGAG.

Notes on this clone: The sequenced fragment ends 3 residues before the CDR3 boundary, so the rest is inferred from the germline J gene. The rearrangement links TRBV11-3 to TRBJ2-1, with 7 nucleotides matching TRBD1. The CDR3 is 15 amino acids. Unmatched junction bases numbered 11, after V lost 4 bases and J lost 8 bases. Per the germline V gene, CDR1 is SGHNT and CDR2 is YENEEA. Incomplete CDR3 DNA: TGTGCCAGCAGCTCGCCCGGGACAGCGATCTATGAG. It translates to CASSSPGTAIYE. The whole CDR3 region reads CASSSPGTAIYEQFF. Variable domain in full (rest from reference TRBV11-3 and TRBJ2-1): EAGVVQSPRYKIIEKKQPVAFWCNPISGHNTLYWYLQNLGQGPELLIRYENEEAVDDSQLPKDRFSAERLKGVDSTLKIQPAELGDSAVYLCASSSPGTAIYEQFFGPGTRLTVL.

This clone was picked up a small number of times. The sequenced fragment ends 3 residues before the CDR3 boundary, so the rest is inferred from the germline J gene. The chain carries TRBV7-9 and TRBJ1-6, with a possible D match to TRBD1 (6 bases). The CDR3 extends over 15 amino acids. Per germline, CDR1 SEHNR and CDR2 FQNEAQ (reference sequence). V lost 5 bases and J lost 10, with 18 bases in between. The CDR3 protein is CASSTHRDLGSPLHF. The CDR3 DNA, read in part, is TGTGCCAGCAGCACTCACAGGGATCTCGGCTCACCC.

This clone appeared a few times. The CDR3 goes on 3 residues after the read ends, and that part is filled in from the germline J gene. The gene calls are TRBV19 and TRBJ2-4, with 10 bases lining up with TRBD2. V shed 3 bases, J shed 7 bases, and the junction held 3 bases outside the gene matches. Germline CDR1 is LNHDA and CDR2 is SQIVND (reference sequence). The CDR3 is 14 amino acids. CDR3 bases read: TGTGCCAGTAGTATCGGAGCGGGAGGGAACATT. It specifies CASSIGAGGNI. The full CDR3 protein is CASSIGAGGNIQYF.

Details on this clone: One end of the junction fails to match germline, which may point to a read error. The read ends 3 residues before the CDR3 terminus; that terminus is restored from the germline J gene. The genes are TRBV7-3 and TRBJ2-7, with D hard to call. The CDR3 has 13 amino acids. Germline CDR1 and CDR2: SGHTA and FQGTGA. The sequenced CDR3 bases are TGTTCCAGCAGCTTAAGTCCCAGCTACGAG. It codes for CSSSLSPSYE. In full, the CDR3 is CSSSLSPSYEQYF.

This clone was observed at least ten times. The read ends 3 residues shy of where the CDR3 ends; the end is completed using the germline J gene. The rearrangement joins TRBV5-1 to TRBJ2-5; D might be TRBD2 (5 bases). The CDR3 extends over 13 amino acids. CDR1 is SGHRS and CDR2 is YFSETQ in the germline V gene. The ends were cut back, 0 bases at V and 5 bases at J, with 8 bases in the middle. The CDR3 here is CASSLVVAETQYF. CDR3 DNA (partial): TGCGCCAGCAGCTTGGTGGTAGCGGAGACC.

Here the CDR3 reads CASSLVTPATGGEEKLFF. The CDR3 DNA, read in part, is TGTGCCAGCAGCTTAGTAACTCCGGCGACAGGGGGCGAGGAAAAA. The J gene is TRBJ1-4, the V gene TRBV7-6; 10 nucleotides match TRBD1. The read stops 3 residues short of the end of the CDR3; the missing end is completed from the germline J gene. The CDR3 extends over 18 amino acids. Germline V gives CDR1 SGHVS, CDR2 FNYEAQ. J was trimmed by 8 bases and V by 1 base; bases with no gene match: 13.

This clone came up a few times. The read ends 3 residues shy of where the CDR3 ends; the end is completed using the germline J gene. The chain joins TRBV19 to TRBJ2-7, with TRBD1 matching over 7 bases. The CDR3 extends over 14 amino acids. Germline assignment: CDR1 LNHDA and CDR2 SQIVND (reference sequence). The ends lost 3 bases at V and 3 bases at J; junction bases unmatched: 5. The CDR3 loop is CASSISRGNYEQYF. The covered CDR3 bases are TGTGCCAGTAGTATCTCCAGGGGGAACTACGAG.

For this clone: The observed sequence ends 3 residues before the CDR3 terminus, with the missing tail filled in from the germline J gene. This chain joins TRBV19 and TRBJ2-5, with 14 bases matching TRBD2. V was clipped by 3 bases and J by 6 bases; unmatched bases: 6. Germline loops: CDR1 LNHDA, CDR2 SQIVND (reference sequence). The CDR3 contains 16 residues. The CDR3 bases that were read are TGTGCCAGTAGTATTGGGACTAGCGGGAGTGGGAAGACC. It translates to CASSIGTSGSGKT. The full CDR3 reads CASSIGTSGSGKTQYF.

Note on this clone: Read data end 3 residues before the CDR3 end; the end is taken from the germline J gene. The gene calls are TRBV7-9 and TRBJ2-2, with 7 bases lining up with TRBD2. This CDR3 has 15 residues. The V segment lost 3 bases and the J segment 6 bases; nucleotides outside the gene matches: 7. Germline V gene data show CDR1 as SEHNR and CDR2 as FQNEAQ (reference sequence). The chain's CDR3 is CASSFLAGAAGELFF. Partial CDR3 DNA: TGTGCCAGCAGCTTTTTGGCGGGAGCCGCCGGGGAG.

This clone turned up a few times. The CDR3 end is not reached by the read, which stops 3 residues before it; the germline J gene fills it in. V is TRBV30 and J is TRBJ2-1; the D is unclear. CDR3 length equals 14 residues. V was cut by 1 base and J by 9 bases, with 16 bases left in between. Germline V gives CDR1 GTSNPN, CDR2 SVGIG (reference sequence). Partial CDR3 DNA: TGTGCCTGGAGTGGGGCCTTTCGTAAAAGTGAG. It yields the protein CAWSGAFRKSE. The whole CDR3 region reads CAWSGAFRKSEQFF.

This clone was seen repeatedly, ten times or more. The sequenced CDR3 bases are TGTGCCAGCAGGGTACAGGGTAATCAGCCC. As protein: CASRVQGNQP. The complete CDR3 sequence is CASRVQGNQPQHF. The V gene is TRBV2, the J gene TRBJ1-5; perhaps TRBD1 as D (6 bases). From the germline J gene comes the end of the CDR3, since the read stops 3 residues before it. The CDR3 runs 13 residues. The V gene's germline CDR1 is SNHLY and CDR2 FYNNEI. V lost 6 bases and J 4 bases, leaving 10 bases between the germline ends.

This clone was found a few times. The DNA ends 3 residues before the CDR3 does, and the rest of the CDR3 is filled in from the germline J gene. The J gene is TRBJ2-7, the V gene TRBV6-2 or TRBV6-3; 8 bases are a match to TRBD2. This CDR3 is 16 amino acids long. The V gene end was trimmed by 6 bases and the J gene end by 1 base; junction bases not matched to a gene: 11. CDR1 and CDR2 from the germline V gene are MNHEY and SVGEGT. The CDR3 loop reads CASRAEAGVRSYEQYF. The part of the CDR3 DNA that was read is TGTGCCAGCAGGGCGGAAGCGGGAGTAAGGTCCTACGAG.